The entry that follows covers one T cell receptor beta chain sequence. No antigen is known for it. This CDR3 is missing its conserved last phenylalanine or tryptophan, likely due to a read error. The DNA is left out, because the CDR3 cannot be placed on it with certainty; the CDR3 is given as TCRdb lists it. The data were produced on an Illumina HiSeq 1500. Using fastp at Q25 and MiXCR, TCRdb reprocessed the public reads and kept productive beta chains. Rows with a matching CDR3 protein are joined into one entry that keeps the most common DNA and genes. This sample holds fewer than 60,000 distinct CDR3 sequences; less than 20% were observed only once. The biggest ten clones account for about four fifths of the sample. 12 amino acids form the CDR3, both terminal residues included. Sequences MNHEY (CDR1) and SMNVEV (CDR2) are obtained from the germline V gene (reference sequence). This record belongs to a study of T cell repertoires in cytomegalovirus infection (dated by TCRdb to the late 2010s). Some background on the complete study: Recently identified HLA-C-restricted CMV epitopes, whose presentation resists viral immunomodulation, were targeted by peptide stimulations together with well-studied HLA-B-restricted epitopes. Because public TCR beta signatures pointed to carriage of CMV infection together with the matching HLA type, the HLA type of each donor mattered for the analysis. Beyond this particular receptor, the publication reports: In both this cohort and an independent roughly 400-donor cohort, the cumulative frequency of public TCR beta family members distinguished carriers of CMV infection plus the relevant HLA type. The ex vivo response was dominated by HLA-C-restricted CMV-specific TCR beta clonotypes, and the single most frequent clonotype in two of eight donors was supplied by these HLA-C-restricted clonotypes.

The sample's treatment or condition label, in plain terms: in vitro stimulation with specific CMV peptide epitopes to enrich CMV-specific T cells. The rearranged segments are TRBV27 and TRBJ2-1; the table's D call, TRBD1, has no DNA check behind it. The receptor's source is a human donor in good health (CMV status not recorded). Some clones in this sample may be carry-over from other donors' samples. Sequences were derived from CD8+ T cells from cultured PBMCs, sampled from culture after CMV antigen stimulation. The CDR3 here reads CASSGGDGGGDG.